This TCR beta chain was recovered during a study of a mutant IDH1 vaccine in newly diagnosed glioma. At the level of the study: Treated patients were approximately 62% male, about 38% female, mean age around 40 years. Study results and limitations: It seemed that pseudoprogression was not linked to changes in the top peripheral T cell clonotypes.

The CDR3 totals 15 residues. The V gene lost 0 bases and the J gene lost 9 bases, with 15 bases spanning the gap. Germline-derived CDR1 and CDR2 are MNHEY and SMNVEV (reference sequence). As for this clone: As yet, its antigen is unknown.

This sample's time point: week 35, safety follow-up. A single vaccine dose contained 300 ug of mutant IDH1 20-mer peptide, and topical imiquimod was used with it. The repertoire was sequenced with immunoSEQ multiplex PCR; TCRdb's copy has only in-frame clones and lacks some. The sample lists 30,000 to 40,000 clones; over 75% were seen once. The chain has TRBV27 and TRBJ2-4; D is uncertain. This TCR came from a man aged 35 to 55 with glioma. Some clones in this sample may be carry-over from other donors' samples. The starting material was PBMCs, obtained from a glioma patient whose treatment included an IDH1 peptide vaccine. In nucleotides, the CDR3 is TGTGCCAGCAGTTTATCGGTGGGCAGATCAGGCATTCAGTACTTC. Translating gives CASSLSVGRSGIQYF.